This TCR beta chain was sequenced in a study of T cells in Graves' hyperthyroidism and ophthalmopathy. Broader study findings: Ophthalmopathy could be told apart from stable hyperthyroidism with a 13 V-J model.

RNA transcripts provided the source from which TCR beta CDR3 regions were amplified. First-round RT-PCR targeting the TCR CDR3 was performed with the HTBI primer set. Using its own MiXCR run on the multiplex PCR reads, TCRdb lists one record per CDR3 protein. Among about 350,000 distinct CDR3 sequences, 15% to 20% were seen once, and the ten largest hold 15% to 18%. Each person with ophthalmopathy scored at least 3 on the Clinical Activity Score, reached NOSPECS grade 4 or higher, and had been ill under 3 months. Diagnoses rested on clinical symptoms, serum thyroxine and TRAb, thyroid ultrasound and orbital computed tomography. Many counts were recorded for this clonotype. Its antigen is still unknown. Sequenced input: blood. This TCR came from a woman aged 40 to 55 with Graves' ophthalmopathy.

The CDR3 DNA reads TGTGCCAGTAGGAGACGGGACTCTGGGGCCAACGTCCTGACTTTC. This encodes CASRRRDSGANVLTF. This chain joins TRBV19 and TRBJ2-6, with D possibly matching TRBD2 (5 bases). Germline assignment: CDR1 LNHDA and CDR2 SQIVND (reference sequence). V lost 6 bases, J lost 0 bases, and 9 bases lay in between. The length of the CDR3 is 15 residues.